This T cell receptor beta chain came from a study of glioma-infiltrating T cells. Using RNA template, CDR3s of TCR alpha and beta were amplified with iRepertoire arm-PCR. MiXCR, run by TCRdb on the multiplex PCR reads, gives a single entry per CDR3 protein. Of about 210,000 distinct CDR3 sequences in the sample, 32% were seen once. A note on this clonotype: The germline gene is not matched at one end of the junction; a read error may be the cause.

Germline V CDR1 and CDR2: SEHNR, FQNEAQ (reference sequence). There are 16 residues in the CDR3. The rearrangement uses TRBV7-9 and TRBJ2-3; D unresolved. The receptor was derived from a human donor with low-grade glioma or glioblastoma, undergoing nonglioma brain surgery, or in good health (not recorded which). Sequenced sample: glioma tissue, nonneoplastic brain tissue, or PBMCs (not recorded which). The CDR3 here is CARSLDGVPGADTQDF. CDR3 in DNA: TGTGCCAGAAGCTTAGATGGGGTTCCCGGCGCAGATACGCAGGATTTT. The full variable domain, completed using reference TRBV7-9 and TRBJ2-3, is DTGVSQNPRHKITKRGQNVTFRCDPISEHNRLYWYRQTLGQGPEFLTYFQNEAQLEKSRLLSDRFSAERPKGSFSTLEIQRTEQGDSAMYLCARSLDGVPGADTQDFGPGTRLTVL.